This T cell receptor beta chain was documented in a study of blood T cell repertoires in COVID-19. TCRdb keeps only in-frame clones here, not all; method: immunoSEQ multiplex PCR. The data show tens of thousands of clones, 88% seen once. This CDR3 is built from 16 residues. The V gene's germline CDR1 is MGHDK and CDR2 SYGVNS. Trimming took 6 bases from V and 0 from J; bases not matched to a gene: 8. Sequences were obtained from peripheral blood. V usage is TRBV25-1 and J usage is TRBJ2-5, with 9 bases lining up with TRBD1. The sequence came from a human donor in a cohort sampled during active COVID-19. The CDR3 region has the DNA TGTGCCAGCAGCCCGCGGGGACAGGGTCACCAAGAGACCCAGTACTTC. Translation gives CASSPRGQGHQETQYF.